This T cell receptor (beta chain) was sequenced during a study of regulatory T cells in long-lasting Graves disease. Study-wide points: Persistent Graves' patients showed a TCR diversity that was lower than that of newly diagnosed ones.

The sample's time point: newly diagnosed GD, antithyroid drugs for less than 3 months. PBMC-derived RNA was used for the TCR library. This clonotype has at least ten counts. As yet, its antigen is unknown. Through Arm-PCR of CDR3 regions and iRepertoire HTBI primers, TCR beta libraries were built. TCRdb processed the multiplex PCR reads anew with MiXCR; each CDR3 protein has one entry. The repertoire holds approximately 540,000 distinct CDR3 sequences, about 12% seen once, with around 10% in the top ten. These same data were also listed under a study on T cells in Graves' hyperthyroidism and ophthalmopathy. That source notes: Clonotypes that were expanded in thyroid above 0.001 mostly appeared in blood too.

This specimen was peripheral blood mononuclear cells (PBMCs), taken at new diagnosis, from a patient treated with antithyroid drugs. The clonotype originates from a woman under 40 with Graves disease.

As DNA, the CDR3 is TGTGCCAGCTCACCAGCGGGAACTGAAGCTTTCTTT. Translating it yields CASSPAGTEAFF. The J gene is TRBJ1-1, the V gene TRBV18, with D unresolved. Trimming pared 2 bases from V and 5 bases from J, leaving 6 bases between. CDR1 KGHSH and CDR2 LQKENI come from the germline V gene. The CDR3 totals 12 residues.